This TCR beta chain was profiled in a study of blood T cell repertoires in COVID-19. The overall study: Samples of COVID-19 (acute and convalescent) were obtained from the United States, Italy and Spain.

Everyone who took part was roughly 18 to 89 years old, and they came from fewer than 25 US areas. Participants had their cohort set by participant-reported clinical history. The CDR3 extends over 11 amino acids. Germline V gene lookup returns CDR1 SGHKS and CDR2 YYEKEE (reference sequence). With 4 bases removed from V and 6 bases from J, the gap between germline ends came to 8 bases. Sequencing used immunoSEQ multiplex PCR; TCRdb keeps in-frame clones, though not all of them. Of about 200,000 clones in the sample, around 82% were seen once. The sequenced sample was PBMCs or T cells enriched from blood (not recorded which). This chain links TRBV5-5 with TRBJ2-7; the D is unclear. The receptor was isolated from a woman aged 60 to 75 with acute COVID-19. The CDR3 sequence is CASSRGSEQYV. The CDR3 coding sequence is TGTGCCAGCAGCCGAGGAAGCGAGCAGTACGTC.